The clone carrying this TCR beta chain was seen once. The antigen is undetermined. Blood samples were obtained at baseline, cycle 4 day 1, and cycle 7 day 1. The CDR3 loop spans 13 amino acids. V was trimmed by 3 bases and J by 0 bases, leaving 8 bases between them. Per germline, CDR1 GTSNPN and CDR2 SVGIG (reference sequence). Sequenced by immunoSEQ multiplex PCR; TCRdb stores in-frame clones only, minus some. The table has more than 35,000 clones, 65% to 85% seen once. The data were taken from a study of OX40 agonist ivuxolimab in advanced cancers. Study-level points and caveats: At doses 0.1 to 3.0 mg/kg, CD4+ and CD8+ clones expanded. In the expanded peripheral T cells, antigen specificity was never determined.

This TCR derives from an adult with an advanced solid tumor such as melanoma, head and neck, liver or kidney cancer. The rearrangement joins TRBV30 to TRBJ1-2; D is unresolved. The sample in question was CD4+ or CD8+ T cells sorted from blood, obtained in a trial of the OX40 agonist ivuxolimab. This CDR3 reads CAWRRSANYGYTF. The CDR3 nucleotides read TGTGCCTGGAGGCGGAGTGCTAACTATGGCTACACCTTC.